This TCR delta chain is drawn from a study of gamma-delta T cells after stem cell transplantation. With CATT, TCRdb re-called clones from the RT-PCR reads. The data show around 2,000 delta-chain clones, more than 15% seen once. Input material: gamma-delta T cells. The clonotype originates from a human donor. It is not recorded whose cells these are; they may come from a transplant donor. This table probably holds off-target reads from a library built for another chain.

In DNA, the CDR3 is TGTGCCTGTGACCGAATTCCTATTACTGGGGGATCCGATAAACTCATCTTT. It specifies CACDRIPITGGSDKLIF. The chain combines TRDV2 with TRDJ1; 10 bases match TRDD3. The germline V gene encodes CDR1 GEAIGNYY and CDR2 EKD. Germline trimming cut 3 bases from V and 3 bases from J; bases unmatched to any gene: 12. The CDR3 runs 17 residues.